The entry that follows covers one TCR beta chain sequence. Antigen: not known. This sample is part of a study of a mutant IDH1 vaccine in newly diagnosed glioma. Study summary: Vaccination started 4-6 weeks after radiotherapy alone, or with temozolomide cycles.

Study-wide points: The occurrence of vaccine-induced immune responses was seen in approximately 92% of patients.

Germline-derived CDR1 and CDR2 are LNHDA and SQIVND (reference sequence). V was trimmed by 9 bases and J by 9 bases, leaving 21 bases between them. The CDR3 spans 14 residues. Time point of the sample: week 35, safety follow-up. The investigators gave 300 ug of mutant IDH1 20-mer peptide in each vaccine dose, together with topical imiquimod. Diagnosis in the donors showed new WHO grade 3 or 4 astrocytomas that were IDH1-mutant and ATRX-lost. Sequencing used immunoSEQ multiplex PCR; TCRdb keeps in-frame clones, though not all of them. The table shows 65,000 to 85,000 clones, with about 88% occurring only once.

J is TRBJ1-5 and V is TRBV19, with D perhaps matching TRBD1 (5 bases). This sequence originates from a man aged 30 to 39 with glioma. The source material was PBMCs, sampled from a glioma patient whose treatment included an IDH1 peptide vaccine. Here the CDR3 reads CASHMKGTPRPQHF. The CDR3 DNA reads TGTGCCAGCCATATGAAGGGGACGCCCCGGCCCCAGCATTTT.